This T cell receptor beta chain appears in the sequencing data of a study of blood T cell repertoires in COVID-19. The assay was immunoSEQ multiplex PCR, and TCRdb's table has in-frame clones only and misses some. This table holds about 190,000 clones, 78% found once. Between the trimmed V and J ends, which lost 0 bases and 5 bases, there was a span of 11 bases. Germline V gene data show CDR1 as SGDLS and CDR2 as YYNGEE. The CDR3 sequence is 14 residues long. The chain has TRBV9 and TRBJ2-5; tentative D call: TRBD1 (6 bases). Material for sequencing was peripheral blood. This TCR was sampled from a woman aged 80 or over with active or convalescent COVID-19. Here the CDR3 reads CASSVEGEGETQYF. The CDR3 DNA reads as TGTGCCAGCAGCGTAGAGGGGGAAGGGGAGACCCAGTACTTC. Full variable domain (remainder filled in from reference TRBV9 and TRBJ2-5): DSGVTQTPKHLITATGQRVTLRCSPRSGDLSVYWYQQSLDQGLQFLIQYYNGEERAKGNILERFSAQQFPDLHSELNLSSLELGDSALYFCASSVEGEGETQYFGPGTRLLVL.